These T cell receptor beta chains were read from a single sample in a study of Ad26.COV2.S vaccination and SARS-CoV-2 variants. TCRdb keeps only in-frame clones here, not all; method: immunoSEQ multiplex PCR. The sample holds 320,000 or so clones, roughly nine tenths seen once. This specimen consisted of peripheral blood, obtained in a trial of Ad26.COV2.S vaccine versus placebo. Receptors were obtained from a person aged 18-60 years who received the Ad26.COV2.S COVID-19 vaccine or a placebo. The CDR3 runs from the conserved cysteine through the conserved F or W. The D gene is left open where the match is weak. Some rows have no size entry. The others give once, few or many, or a class for an expanded clone.

V gene	D gene	clone size	J gene	CDR3 DNA	CDR3 protein
TRBV6-1	-	-	TRBJ1-5	TGTGCCAGCAGTGAAGCGGGTGGCGGGGCCGGCCAGCCCCAGCATTTT	CASSEAGGGAGQPQHF
TRBV12-3/TRBV12-4	-	-	TRBJ1-1	TGTGCCAGCATCAGCAGAAAGGGCACTGAAGCTTTCTTT	CASISRKGTEAFF
TRBV7-9	-	-	TRBJ1-2	TGTGCCAGCAGCTCCGAGTCCGGCTACACCTTC	CASSSESGYTF
TRBV5-6	-	-	TRBJ1-4	TGTGCCAGCAGCTTGAATTTGGGGGTCCCGAATGAAAAACTGTTTTTT	CASSLNLGVPNEKLFF
TRBV7-9	TRBD1	-	TRBJ1-2	TGTGCCAGCAGCTTAGGACAGGGTGGTGCTGTCTATGGCTACACCTTC	CASSLGQGGAVYGYTF
TRBV6-5	TRBD1	-	TRBJ2-2	TGTGCCAGCAGTTATTGGGACAGTATCGGGGAGCTGTTTTTT	CASSYWDSIGELFF
TRBV29-1	TRBD1	once	TRBJ1-4	TGCAGCGCGGGGGCCACCCGGGACAGAGGTGAAAAACTGTTTTTT	CSAGATRDRGEKLFF
TRBV10-3	TRBD2	-	TRBJ2-5	TGTGCCATCAGTGAGTTGGGACTAGCGGTGGAAGAGACCCAGTACTTC	CAISELGLAVEETQYF
TRBV6-1	-	-	TRBJ2-2	TGTGCCAGCAGTGACGGACGGATGAACACCGGGGAGCTGTTTTTT	CASSDGRMNTGELFF
TRBV5-6	TRBD1	few	TRBJ1-2	TGTGCCAGCAGCTCCCGGGACAGGGGAGGTTATGGCTACACCTTC	CASSSRDRGGYGYTF
TRBV29-1	-	-	TRBJ2-2	TGCAGCGTTGCTGGGGCCACCGGGGAGCTGTTTTTT	CSVAGATGELFF
TRBV5-1	TRBD2	-	TRBJ2-5	TGCGCCAGCAGCTCCAGGACTAGTCAAGAGACCCAGTACTTC	CASSSRTSQETQYF
TRBV19	-	-	TRBJ1-1	TGTGCCAGTAGTATATACACTGAAGCTTTCTTT	CASSIYTEAFF
TRBV5-1	-	-	TRBJ2-3	TGCGCCAGCAGCGATGGGGGGCGCATAGATACGCAGTATTTT	CASSDGGRIDTQYF
TRBV24-1	-	once	TRBJ2-2	TGTGCCACCAGTGGGCCGAACACCGGGGAGCTGTTTTTT	CATSGPNTGELFF
TRBV11-2	-	-	TRBJ1-1	TGTGCCAGCAGCTTAGGCCCGGGCGGGGAAAACACTGAAGCTTTCTTT	CASSLGPGGENTEAFF
TRBV10-3	-	-	TRBJ1-1	TGTGCCATCATGGACGGGTGGCCGAACACTGAAGCTTTCTTT	CAIMDGWPNTEAFF
TRBV27	-	-	TRBJ1-6	TGTGCCAGCTCAGGAGATAATTCACCCCTCCACTTT	CASSGDNSPLHF
TRBV28	TRBD1	-	TRBJ1-2	TGTGCCAGCGGGGACAGGTTCTATGGCTACACCTTC	CASGDRFYGYTF
TRBV7-9	-	-	TRBJ2-1	TGTGCCAGCAGCTCGACTGAATTCGGAGGGATTTACAATGAGCAGTTCTTC	CASSSTEFGGIYNEQFF
TRBV7-9	-	-	TRBJ2-5	TGTGCCAGCAGCCTGACTGAAGTCCAAGAGACCCAGTACTTC	CASSLTEVQETQYF
TRBV4-3	TRBD1	-	TRBJ1-6	TGCGCCAGCAGCCAAGAACGAGTCCTGGGGACAGGTTTTTGGAATTCACCCCTCCACTTT	CASSQERVLGTGFWNSPLHF
TRBV7-2	-	-	TRBJ2-7	TGTGCCAGCAGCCGCCCGGGGGGAGGGTTAACGGGGGCAGCCTACGAGCAGTACTTC	CASSRPGGGLTGAAYEQYF
TRBV5-8	-	-	TRBJ1-4	TGTGCCAGCAGCTTGGGAACGGTGGGGACCGAAAAACTGTTTTTT	CASSLGTVGTEKLFF
TRBV6-6	TRBD1	-	TRBJ1-3	TGTGCCAGCAGTTATCAGGGGGCGGCAGGAAACACCATATATTTT	CASSYQGAAGNTIYF
TRBV7-9	-	-	TRBJ1-2	TGTGCCAGCAGCTTAGCGCGATTGTGGCTCTATGGCTACACCTTC	CASSLARLWLYGYTF
TRBV24-1	TRBD1	-	TRBJ1-6	TGTGCCACCAGTGCCCGGGACAGGGATTCTTCACCCCTCCACTTT	CATSARDRDSSPLHF